The 13 T cell receptor beta chains given below trace back to one sample, sequenced in a study of blood T cell repertoires in COVID-19. Generated by immunoSEQ multiplex PCR, the TCRdb table keeps only in-frame clones and is missing some. Here the sample spans approximately 300,000 clones, around 80% being singletons. The sequenced material came from peripheral blood. These receptors all come from a woman aged 45-60 years with acute or convalescent COVID-19.

The chain employs TRBV11-2 and TRBJ1-2; TRBD1 matches at 7 bases. The CDR3 sequence is 17 residues long. Trimming took 1 base from V and 8 from J; bases not matched to a gene: 16. The germline V gene has CDR1 SGHAT and CDR2 FQNNGV. The CDR3 region has the DNA TGTGCCAGCAGCTTAGCTTTCCCCCGGGACAGCGGGCCCGGCTACACCTTC. Its protein is CASSLAFPRDSGPGYTF.

The V and J genes are TRBV27 and TRBJ2-2; TRBD1 matches at 11 bases. Germline assignment: CDR1 MNHEY and CDR2 SMNVEV (reference sequence). CDR3 size: 15 residues. J gave up 11 bases and V 5 bases, and 10 bases lay outside the gene matches. The CDR3 region has the DNA TGTGCCAGCAGTCGCCGGACAGGGGGCCCCGAAGAGCTGTTTTTT. It translates to CASSRRTGGPEELFF.

J is TRBJ2-7 and V is TRBV29-1; 9 bases are shared with TRBD1. The CDR3 consists of 15 residues. Trimming at V came to 5 bases and at J to 2 bases, leaving 10 bases not matched to a gene. Looked up from germline, CDR1 is SQVTM and CDR2 is ANQGSEA. The CDR3 loop reads CSVKPGTGITYEQYF. As DNA, the CDR3 is TGCAGCGTTAAACCCGGGACAGGGATAACCTACGAGCAGTACTTC.

This clone appeared a few times. V and J are TRBV29-1 and TRBJ1-4; D is unresolved. Germline V gene sequence: CDR1 SQVTM, CDR2 ANQGSEA. V lost 4 bases and J 6 bases, leaving 9 bases between the germline ends. The CDR3 is made up of 12 amino acids. CDR3 coding DNA: TGCAGCGTTGGGAACGGGTATGAAAAACTGTTTTTT. It yields the protein CSVGNGYEKLFF.

This chain uses TRBV5-1 with TRBJ2-3; D is unresolved. V lost 0 bases and J lost 3, with 11 bases in between. Germline CDR1 is SGHRS and CDR2 is YFSETQ. The CDR3 loop spans 15 amino acids. For the CDR3, the DNA is TGCGCCAGCAGCTTGGCGGTTCTCGGGACAGATACGCAGTATTTT. Its translation is CASSLAVLGTDTQYF.

The rearrangement uses TRBV5-1 and TRBJ2-2; 13 bases are a match to TRBD2. V trimming: 4 bases; J trimming: 6 bases; junction bases outside the gene matches: 9. The CDR3 extends over 17 amino acids. Germline V gene data show CDR1 as SGHRS and CDR2 as YFSETQ. CDR3 in DNA: TGCGCCAGCAGCGCGGGACTAGCGGGGTCCCTAGCCGGGGAGCTGTTTTTT. This sequence encodes CASSAGLAGSLAGELFF.

The V gene is TRBV19, the J gene TRBJ2-7; 10 bases fit TRBD1. The CDR3 sequence is 14 residues long. Germline V gives CDR1 LNHDA, CDR2 SQIVND (reference sequence). The junction had 9 bases not matched to a gene; V was cut back by 6 bases and J by 7 bases. The CDR3 bases are TGTGCCAGTAGGCGGACAGGGGGGCCTTCGGAGCAGTACTTC. Translating it yields CASRRTGGPSEQYF.

This clone was seen once. This chain links TRBV13 with TRBJ2-1, with TRBD1 matching over 10 bases. The CDR3 sequence is 15 residues long. V shed 4 bases, J shed 8 bases, and the junction held 8 bases outside the gene matches. Germline V gene sequence: CDR1 PRHDT, CDR2 FYEKMQ (reference sequence). The CDR3 nucleotides are TGTGCCAGCAGCTCCGGGGACAGGGGTATCGATGAGCAGTTCTTC. Protein sequence: CASSSGDRGIDEQFF.

V usage is TRBV5-5 and J usage is TRBJ1-2; 8 nucleotides align to TRBD1. This CDR3 spans 12 amino acids. V shed 1 base and J 12 bases; nucleotides not matched to a gene: 5. Germline lookup yields CDR1 SGHKS and CDR2 YYEKEE (reference sequence). CDR3 sequence (DNA): TGTGCCAGCAGCTTGTTTCAGGGGGCACACACCTTC. Protein: CASSLFQGAHTF.

The CDR3 DNA follows: TGTGCCAGCAGACCTCCGGGGGGGGAGCAGTACTTC. Translating gives CASRPPGGEQYF. The chain uses TRBV3-1 (or the pseudogene TRBV3-2) and TRBJ2-7; TRBD2 agrees at 8 bases. The CDR3 runs 12 residues. Germline trimming cut 6 bases from V and 7 bases from J; bases unmatched to any gene: 5. Germline CDR1 is LGHDT and CDR2 is YNNKEL (reference sequence).

This clone has a single count. This sequence joins TRBV5-5 and TRBJ1-5; no definite D call. V gave up 0 bases and J gave up 0 bases, with 4 bases separating them. CDR1 and CDR2 (germline): SGHKS, YYEKEE (reference sequence). The CDR3 totals 14 residues. The CDR3 reads CASSLAISNQPQHF. CDR3 nucleotide sequence: TGTGCCAGCAGCTTGGCAATTAGCAATCAGCCCCAGCATTTT.

CDR3 sequence (DNA): TGTGCCAGCAGCTTAGTGGGTGAGGGCCATGGCTACACCTTC. Translation gives CASSLVGEGHGYTF. V is TRBV7-9 and J is TRBJ1-2; the D is unclear. Looked up from germline, CDR1 is SEHNR and CDR2 is FQNEAQ (reference sequence). The V end lost 1 base, the J end lost 6 bases, and 12 bases lay between the germline ends. This CDR3 has 14 residues.

In regard to this clone: Being one base from a much bigger clone, this may be a read error. The chain links TRBV5-4 to TRBJ2-2; the match to TRBD2 covers 10 bases. Germline V gives CDR1 SGHNT, CDR2 YYREEE (reference sequence). The V gene end was trimmed by 3 bases and the J gene end by 4 bases; junction bases not matched to a gene: 3. CDR3 length equals 15 residues. Here the CDR3 DNA reads TGTGCCAGCAGCTCTAGCGGGAGAGGCACCGGGGAGCTGTTTTTT. Amino acid sequence: CASSSSGRGTGELFF.